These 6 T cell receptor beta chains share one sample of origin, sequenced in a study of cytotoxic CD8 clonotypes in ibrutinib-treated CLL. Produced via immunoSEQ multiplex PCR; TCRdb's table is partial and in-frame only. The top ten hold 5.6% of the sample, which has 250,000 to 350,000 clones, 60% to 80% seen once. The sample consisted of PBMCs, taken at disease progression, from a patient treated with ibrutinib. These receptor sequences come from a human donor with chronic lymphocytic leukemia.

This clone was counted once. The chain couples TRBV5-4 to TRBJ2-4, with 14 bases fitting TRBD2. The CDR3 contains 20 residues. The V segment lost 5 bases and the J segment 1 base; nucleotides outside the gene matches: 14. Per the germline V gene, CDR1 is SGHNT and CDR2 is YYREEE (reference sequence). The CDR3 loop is CASSSGLAGAPEGAKNIQYF. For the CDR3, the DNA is TGTGCCAGCAGTTCGGGACTAGCGGGAGCTCCCGAGGGGGCCAAAAACATTCAGTACTTC.

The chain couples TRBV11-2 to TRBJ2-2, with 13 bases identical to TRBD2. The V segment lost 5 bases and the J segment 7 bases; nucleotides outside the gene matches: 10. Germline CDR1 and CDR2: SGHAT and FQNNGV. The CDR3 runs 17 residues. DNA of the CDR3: TGTGCCAGCAGCCCCCCGGGTGGACTAGCGGGAGTCGGGGAGCTGTTTTTT. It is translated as CASSPPGGLAGVGELFF.

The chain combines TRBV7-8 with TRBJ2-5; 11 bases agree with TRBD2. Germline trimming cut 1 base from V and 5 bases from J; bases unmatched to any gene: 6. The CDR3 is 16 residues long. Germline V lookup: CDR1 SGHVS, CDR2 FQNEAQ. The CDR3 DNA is TGTGCCAGCAGCTTAGAGATAGCGGGAGGGCCCGAGACCCAGTACTTC. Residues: CASSLEIAGGPETQYF.

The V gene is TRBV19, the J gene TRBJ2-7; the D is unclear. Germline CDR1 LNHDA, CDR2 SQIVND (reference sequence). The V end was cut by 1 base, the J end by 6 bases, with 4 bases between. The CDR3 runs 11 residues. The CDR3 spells CASSIGREQYF. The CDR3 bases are TGTGCCAGTAGTATAGGTCGCGAGCAGTACTTC. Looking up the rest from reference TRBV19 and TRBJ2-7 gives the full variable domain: DGGITQSPKYLFRKEGQNVTLSCEQNLNHDAMYWYRQDPGQGLRLIYYSQIVNDFQKGDIAEGYSVSREKKESFPLTVTSAQKNPTAFYLCASSIGREQYFGPGTRLTVT.

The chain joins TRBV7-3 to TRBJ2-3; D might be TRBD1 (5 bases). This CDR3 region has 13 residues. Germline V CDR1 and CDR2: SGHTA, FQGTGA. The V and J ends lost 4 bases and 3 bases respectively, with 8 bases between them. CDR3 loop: CASSSTDTDTQYF. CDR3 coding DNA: TGTGCCAGCAGCTCGACAGATACAGATACGCAGTATTTT. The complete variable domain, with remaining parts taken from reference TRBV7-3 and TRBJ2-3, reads GAGVSQTPSNKVTEKGKYVELRCDPISGHTALYWYRQSLGQGPEFLIYFQGTGAADDSGLPNDRFFAVRPEGSVSTLKIQRTERGDSAVYLCASSSTDTDTQYFGPGTRLTVL.

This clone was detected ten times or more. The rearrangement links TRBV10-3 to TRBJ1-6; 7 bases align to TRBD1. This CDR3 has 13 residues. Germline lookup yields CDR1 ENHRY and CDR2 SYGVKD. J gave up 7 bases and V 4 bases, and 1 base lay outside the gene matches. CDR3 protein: CAISGDSNSPLHF. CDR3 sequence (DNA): TGTGCCATCAGTGGGGACAGCAATTCACCCCTCCACTTT.